The 28 T cell receptor beta chains listed next were all sequenced from one sample in a study of blood T cell repertoires in COVID-19. Profiled with immunoSEQ multiplex PCR; TCRdb holds only in-frame clones, not every one. The sample shows some 300,000 clones, just under 85% of them seen only once. The sample taken for sequencing was peripheral blood. The receptors here all came from a woman between 45 and 60 years old with active or convalescent COVID-19.

The V call is TRBV9, the J call TRBJ2-7, with D possibly matching TRBD1 (5 bases). Trimming cost V 4 bases and J 0 bases, with 14 bases left between them. CDR3 length equals 15 residues. Germline values: CDR1 SGDLS, CDR2 YYNGEE. The CDR3 reads CASSPGLQISYEQYF. The DNA of the CDR3 is TGTGCCAGCAGCCCAGGGTTACAGATCTCCTACGAGCAGTACTTC.

The chain employs TRBV3-1 (or the pseudogene TRBV3-2) and TRBJ1-2; D call uncertain. With 0 bases removed from V and 3 bases from J, the gap between germline ends came to 8 bases. From germline, CDR1 is LGHDT and CDR2 YNNKEL (reference sequence). The CDR3 extends over 14 amino acids. CDR3 loop: CASSQEAGYYGYTF. The CDR3 coding sequence is TGTGCCAGCAGCCAAGAAGCGGGATACTATGGCTACACCTTC.

As for this clone: A much larger clonotype is one base distant, so this may be a read error. The rearrangement joins TRBV19 to TRBJ1-3; TRBD1 is a possible D gene (5 bases). Germline CDR1 is LNHDA and CDR2 is SQIVND (reference sequence). The V end lost 6 bases, the J end lost 0 bases, and 9 bases lay between the germline ends. This CDR3 region has 14 residues. The CDR3, as DNA: TGTGCCAGTAGACAGGACCCCTCTGGAAACACCATATATTTT. This codes for CASRQDPSGNTIYF.

The rearrangement uses TRBV6-5 and TRBJ1-3; no firm D call. In germline, CDR1 is MNHEY, CDR2 SVGAGI. CDR3 length equals 13 residues. Trimming stripped 6 bases from V and 6 bases from J, with 12 bases between. The CDR3 spells CASREVAVNTIYF. The CDR3 nucleotides are TGTGCCAGCAGAGAGGTGGCAGTAAACACCATATATTTT.

This clone was detected once. The rearrangement uses TRBV1 and TRBJ2-4; the table's D gene call, TRBD1, was not cross checked with the DNA. TRBV1 has pseudogene status. The length of the CDR3 is 18 residues. Here the CDR3 reads CTSSQDWQTRLAKNIQYF. The DNA of the CDR3 is TGCACCAGCAGCCAAGATTGGCAGACACGGTTGGCCAAAAACATTCAGTACTTC.

J is TRBJ1-1 and V is TRBV5-8, with 7 nucleotides matching TRBD1. This CDR3 contains 15 residues. Trimming took 6 bases from V and 5 from J; bases not matched to a gene: 13. From germline, CDR1 is SGHTS and CDR2 YDEGEE. The CDR3 reads CASTRQGTRGTEAFF. The CDR3 DNA is TGTGCCAGCACCCGACAGGGTACCCGGGGGACTGAAGCTTTCTTT. The entire variable domain, with the rest obtained from reference TRBV5-8 and TRBJ1-1, is as follows: EAGVTQSPTHLIKTRGQQATLRCSPISGHTSVYWYQQALGLGLQFLLWYDEGEERNRGNFPPRFSGRQFPNYSSELNVNALELEDSALYLCASTRQGTRGTEAFFGQGTRLTVV.

V is TRBV5-1 and J is TRBJ2-2; 16 bases are shared with TRBD2. CDR3 size: 17 residues. CDR1 is SGHRS and CDR2 is YFSETQ in the germline V gene. Unmatched junction bases numbered 5, after V lost 3 bases and J lost 6 bases. The CDR3 here is CASSWGTSGRAAGELFF. The CDR3 nucleotides read TGCGCCAGCAGCTGGGGGACTAGCGGGAGGGCCGCCGGGGAGCTGTTTTTT.

The chain recombines TRBV28 with TRBJ1-5, with D unclear. V lost 6 bases to trimming and J lost 5 bases, with 11 bases between them. Germline lookup yields CDR1 MDHEN and CDR2 SYDVKM. The length of the CDR3 is 13 residues. The CDR3 nucleotides read TGTGCCAGCAGCGCATCCGGGGATCAGCCCCAGCATTTT. Translation gives CASSASGDQPQHF.

This chain joins TRBV7-8 and TRBJ2-7; D is possibly TRBD1 (8 bases). The length of the CDR3 is 15 residues. V gave up 2 bases and J gave up 1 base, with 12 bases separating them. Looked up from germline, CDR1 is SGHVS and CDR2 is FQNEAQ. The CDR3 reads CASSLSQGGSYEQYF. The CDR3 DNA sequence: TGTGCCAGCAGCTTATCACAGGGGGGGTCCTACGAGCAGTACTTC.

J is TRBJ1-1 and V is TRBV19; 10 bases are a match to TRBD1. V trimming: 7 bases; J trimming: 0 bases; junction bases outside the gene matches: 5. CDR3 length: 15 amino acids. Germline assignment: CDR1 LNHDA and CDR2 SQIVND (reference sequence). The CDR3 sequence: CASKKGTGVNTEAFF. Here the CDR3 DNA reads TGTGCCAGTAAAAAAGGGACAGGGGTGAACACTGAAGCTTTCTTT.

The chain carries TRBV28 and TRBJ1-2; D ambiguous. CDR3 length: 15 amino acids. V gave up 3 bases and J gave up 2 bases, with 13 bases separating them. Germline CDR1 MDHEN, CDR2 SYDVKM. The CDR3 region is CASSFPSGLNYGYTF. CDR3 DNA sequence: TGTGCCAGCAGTTTCCCCTCGGGGTTAAACTATGGCTACACCTTC.

The chain is built from TRBV28 and TRBJ1-6, with a tentative D call TRBD1 (5 bases). The V gene's germline CDR1 is MDHEN and CDR2 SYDVKM. Deletions cut 7 bases from V and 8 bases from J, with 12 bases between. CDR3 length: 13 residues. CDR3 sequence reads: CASILRVDSPLHF. The CDR3 bases are TGTGCCAGCATCCTCAGGGTTGATTCACCCCTCCACTTT. The full variable domain, its missing parts supplied by reference TRBV28 and TRBJ1-6, is DVKVTQSSRYLVKRTGEKVFLECVQDMDHENMFWYRQDPGLGLRLIYFSYDVKMKEKGDIPEGYSVSREKKERFSLILESASTNQTSMYLCASILRVDSPLHFGNGTRLTVT.

This clone was recorded only once. J is TRBJ2-7 and V is TRBV9, with 12 bases fitting TRBD2. This CDR3 region has 17 residues. Trimming removed 3 bases from V and 3 bases from J; junction bases left unmatched: 10. Germline CDR1 SGDLS, CDR2 YYNGEE. The CDR3 nucleotides are TGTGCCAGCAGCGGGCCGAGGACTAGCGGGAAGGACTACGAGCAGTACTTC. This translates into CASSGPRTSGKDYEQYF.

This clone has just one count. The chain is built from TRBV3-1 (or the pseudogene TRBV3-2) and TRBJ1-5, with a weak D call TRBD1 (6 bases). Trimming left V 8 bases short and J 7 bases short, with 9 bases between. CDR3 length: 11 residues. Germline loops: CDR1 LGHDT, CDR2 YNNKEL (reference sequence). The CDR3 nucleotides are TGTGCCAGCGGCACAGGGCAGCCCCAGCATTTT. It specifies CASGTGQPQHF.

The chain is built from TRBV27 and TRBJ2-5; D is undetermined. The CDR3 has 13 amino acids. CDR1 and CDR2 from the germline V gene are MNHEY and SMNVEV (reference sequence). The V end was cut by 3 bases, the J end by 2 bases, with 7 bases between. The CDR3 nucleotides read TGTGCCAGCAGTTTTACCGGGCAAGAGACCCAGTACTTC. Its translation is CASSFTGQETQYF.

This clone was found a few times. The J gene is TRBJ2-7, the V gene TRBV28, with TRBD2 identical over 7 bases. This CDR3 spans 16 amino acids. After removal of 6 bases from V and 7 bases from J, the junction contained 18 bases not matched to a gene. CDR1 and CDR2 (germline): MDHEN, SYDVKM. Written as DNA, the CDR3 is TGTGCCAGCAGATTCACTAGCGCCATCCTGACGGGAGAGCAGTACTTC. Protein sequence: CASRFTSAILTGEQYF.

The chain has TRBV7-9 and TRBJ2-7, with 10 bases aligning to TRBD2. Germline loops: CDR1 SEHNR, CDR2 FQNEAQ (reference sequence). This CDR3 is 16 amino acids long. V lost 3 bases, J lost 0 bases, and 5 bases stayed unmatched. The DNA of the CDR3 is TGTGCCAGCAGCTTTCCTAGCGGGAGTTTCTCCTACGAGCAGTACTTC. Its translation is CASSFPSGSFSYEQYF. The full variable domain, its missing parts supplied by reference TRBV7-9 and TRBJ2-7, is DTGVSQNPRHKITKRGQNVTFRCDPISEHNRLYWYRQTLGQGPEFLTYFQNEAQLEKSRLLSDRFSAERPKGSFSTLEIQRTEQGDSAMYLCASSFPSGSFSYEQYFGPGTRLTVT.

This chain joins TRBV6-5 and TRBJ2-1; 12 bases align to TRBD2. The junction had 8 bases not matched to a gene; V was cut back by 4 bases and J by 7 bases. Germline-derived CDR1 and CDR2 are MNHEY and SVGAGI. The CDR3 runs to 16 residues. The CDR3 DNA reads as TGTGCCAGCAGTTCAACACTAGCGGGAGGTTGGAATGAGCAGTTCTTC. Amino acids: CASSSTLAGGWNEQFF.

V usage is TRBV7-2 and J usage is TRBJ2-4; D is uncertain. V lost 8 bases and J lost 0, with 11 bases in between. This CDR3 has 14 amino acids. Germline-derived CDR1 and CDR2 are SGHTA and FQGNSA. This CDR3 is CASGERLAKNIQYF. CDR3 bases: TGTGCCAGCGGAGAGAGATTAGCCAAAAACATTCAGTACTTC.

The chain joins TRBV7-2 to TRBJ1-2; D might be TRBD1 (6 bases). The CDR3 is 15 residues long. Germline-derived CDR1 and CDR2 are SGHTA and FQGNSA. V was trimmed by 5 bases and J by 5 bases, leaving 18 bases between them. CDR3: CASSPSPGHRYGYTF. The CDR3 DNA follows: TGTGCCAGCAGCCCAAGCCCGGGACACCGATATGGCTACACCTTC.

The chain carries TRBV9 and TRBJ2-2, with 10 bases identical to TRBD1. Germline values: CDR1 SGDLS, CDR2 YYNGEE. This CDR3 region has 15 residues. V shed 3 bases and J 4 bases; nucleotides not matched to a gene: 3. The CDR3 bases are TGTGCCAGCAGCGGGACAGGGGGGTTCACCGGGGAGCTGTTTTTT. Amino acids: CASSGTGGFTGELFF.

This rearrangement joins TRBV29-1 to TRBJ1-1; no reliable D call. This CDR3 contains 13 residues. Germline V gene data show CDR1 as SQVTM and CDR2 as ANQGSEA. The V gene lost 5 bases and the J gene lost 1 base, with 11 bases spanning the gap. The CDR3 is CSVKSGQNTEAFF. The DNA of the CDR3 is TGCAGCGTTAAAAGTGGGCAGAACACTGAAGCTTTCTTT.

The V gene is TRBV12-3 or TRBV12-4, the J gene TRBJ1-1, with D tentatively TRBD1 (5 bases). V lost 3 bases to trimming and J lost 13 bases, with 12 bases between them. There are 11 residues in the CDR3. CDR3 loop: CASSLGGGGFF. CDR3 DNA sequence: TGTGCCAGCAGTTTGGGGGGTGGGGGTTTCTTT.

This sequence joins TRBV30 and TRBJ1-5; TRBD1 is a possible D gene (6 bases). Germline CDR1 and CDR2: GTSNPN and SVGIG (reference sequence). The germline V and J ends were trimmed by 0 bases and 0 bases, with 12 bases remaining between them. This CDR3 region has 16 residues. The CDR3 coding sequence is TGTGCCTGGAGTGTAAGAACAGGGTATAGCAATCAGCCCCAGCATTTT. This translates into CAWSVRTGYSNQPQHF.

This rearrangement joins TRBV6-5 to TRBJ2-1, with 9 bases aligning to TRBD2. Germline CDR1 is MNHEY and CDR2 is SVGAGI. J lost 8 bases, V lost 8 bases, and 10 bases had no gene match. This CDR3 has 14 residues. The CDR3: CASANSGRIYEQFF. CDR3 in DNA: TGTGCCAGCGCAAATAGCGGGAGAATCTATGAGCAGTTCTTC.

This rearrangement joins TRBV19 to TRBJ2-7; 8 positions match TRBD1. The CDR3 covers 16 residues. Germline V gene lookup returns CDR1 LNHDA and CDR2 SQIVND (reference sequence). Trimming at V came to 5 bases and at J to 3 bases, leaving 12 bases not matched to a gene. The CDR3 DNA follows: TGTGCCAGTAGTCATACTGGGACAGGCGTCGGCTACGAGCAGTACTTC. Protein: CASSHTGTGVGYEQYF. The whole variable domain, remainder taken from reference TRBV19 and TRBJ2-7, is DGGITQSPKYLFRKEGQNVTLSCEQNLNHDAMYWYRQDPGQGLRLIYYSQIVNDFQKGDIAEGYSVSREKKESFPLTVTSAQKNPTAFYLCASSHTGTGVGYEQYFGPGTRLTVT.

This chain links TRBV25-1 with TRBJ2-5; D remains ambiguous. Germline V lookup: CDR1 MGHDK, CDR2 SYGVNS. Trimming removed 8 bases at V and 4 bases at J, with 17 bases between. The CDR3 is 14 residues long. The CDR3 here is CASAETRAGETQYF. The CDR3 DNA reads as TGTGCCAGCGCCGAAACACGAGCAGGAGAGACCCAGTACTTC.

This clone was seen more than once but under ten times. The chain employs TRBV5-1 and TRBJ1-1; TRBD1 aligns across 7 bases. The germline CDR1 and CDR2 sequences are SGHRS and YFSETQ. The CDR3 has 14 amino acids. J was trimmed by 3 bases and V by 1 base; bases with no gene match: 3. The CDR3 DNA is TGCGCCAGCAGCTTGCAGGGGGAATACACTGAAGCTTTCTTT. This encodes CASSLQGEYTEAFF.